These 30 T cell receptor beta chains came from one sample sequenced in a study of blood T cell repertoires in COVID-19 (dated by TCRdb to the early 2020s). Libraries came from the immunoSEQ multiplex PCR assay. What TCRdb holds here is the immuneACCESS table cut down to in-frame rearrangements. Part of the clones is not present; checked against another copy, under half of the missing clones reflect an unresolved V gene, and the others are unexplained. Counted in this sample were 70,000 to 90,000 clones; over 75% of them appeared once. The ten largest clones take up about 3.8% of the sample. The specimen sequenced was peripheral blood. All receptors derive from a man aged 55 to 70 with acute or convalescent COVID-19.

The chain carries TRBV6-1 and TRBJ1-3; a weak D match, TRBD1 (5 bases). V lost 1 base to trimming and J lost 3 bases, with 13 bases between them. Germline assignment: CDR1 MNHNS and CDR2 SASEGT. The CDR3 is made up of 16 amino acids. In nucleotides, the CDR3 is TGTGCCAGCAGTGAAGGATTAGGGGTTGGTGGAAACACCATATATTTT. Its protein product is CASSEGLGVGGNTIYF.

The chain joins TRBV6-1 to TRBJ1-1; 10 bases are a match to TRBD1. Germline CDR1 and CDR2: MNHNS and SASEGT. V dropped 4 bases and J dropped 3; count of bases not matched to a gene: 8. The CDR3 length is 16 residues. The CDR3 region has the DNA TGTGCCAGCAGTGCCGCGGACAGGGGGTTCGACACTGAAGCTTTCTTT. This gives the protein CASSAADRGFDTEAFF.

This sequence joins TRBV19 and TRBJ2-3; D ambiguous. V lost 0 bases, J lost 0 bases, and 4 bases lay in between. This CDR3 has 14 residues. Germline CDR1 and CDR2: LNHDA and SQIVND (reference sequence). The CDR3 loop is CASSIDRSTDTQYF. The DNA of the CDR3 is TGTGCCAGTAGTATAGATCGGAGCACAGATACGCAGTATTTT.

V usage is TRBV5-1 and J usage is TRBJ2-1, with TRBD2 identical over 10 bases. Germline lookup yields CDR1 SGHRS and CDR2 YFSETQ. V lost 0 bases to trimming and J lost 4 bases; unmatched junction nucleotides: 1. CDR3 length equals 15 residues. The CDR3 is CASSLELAGYNEQFF. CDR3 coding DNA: TGCGCCAGCAGCTTGGAACTAGCGGGGTACAATGAGCAGTTCTTC.

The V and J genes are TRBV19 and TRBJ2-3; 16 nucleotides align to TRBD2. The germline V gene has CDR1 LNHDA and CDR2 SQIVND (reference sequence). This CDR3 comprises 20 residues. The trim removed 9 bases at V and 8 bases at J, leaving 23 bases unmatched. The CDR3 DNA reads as TGTGCCAGCCTCCCCCCGGGACTAGCGGGAGGGCATCCGGAGGAGGGTACGCAGTATTTT. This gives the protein CASLPPGLAGGHPEEGTQYF.

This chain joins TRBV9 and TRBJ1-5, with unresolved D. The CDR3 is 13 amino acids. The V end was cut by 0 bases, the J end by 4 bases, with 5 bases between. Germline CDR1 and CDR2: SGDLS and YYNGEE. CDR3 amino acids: CASSVAGNQPQHF. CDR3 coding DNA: TGTGCCAGCAGCGTAGCCGGTAATCAGCCCCAGCATTTT.

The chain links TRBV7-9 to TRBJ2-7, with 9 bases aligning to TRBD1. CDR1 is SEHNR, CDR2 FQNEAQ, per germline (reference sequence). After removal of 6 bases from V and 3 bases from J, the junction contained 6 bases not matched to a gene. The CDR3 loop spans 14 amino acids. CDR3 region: CASSFPGQGYEQYF. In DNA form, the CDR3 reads TGTGCCAGCAGTTTTCCGGGACAGGGCTACGAGCAGTACTTC.

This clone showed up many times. The CDR3 is CASSYMAAEAFF. CDR3 coding DNA: TGTGCCAGCAGTTACATGGCAGCGGAAGCTTTCTTT. The chain has TRBV6-6 and TRBJ1-1; no clear D gene. CDR3 length equals 12 residues. Germline V gene sequence: CDR1 MNHNY, CDR2 SVGAGI (reference sequence). The V end lost 2 bases, the J end lost 8 bases, and 9 bases lay between the germline ends.

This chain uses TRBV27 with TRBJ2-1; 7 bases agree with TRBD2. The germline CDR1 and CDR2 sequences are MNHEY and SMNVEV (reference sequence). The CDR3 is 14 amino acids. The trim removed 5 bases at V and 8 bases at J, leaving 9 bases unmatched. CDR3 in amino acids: CASSPSGRVDEQFF. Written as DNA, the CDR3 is TGTGCCAGCAGTCCCAGTGGGAGGGTGGATGAGCAGTTCTTC.

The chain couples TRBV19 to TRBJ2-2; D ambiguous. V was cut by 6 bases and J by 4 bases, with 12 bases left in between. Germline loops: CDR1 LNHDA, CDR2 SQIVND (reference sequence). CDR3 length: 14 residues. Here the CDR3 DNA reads TGTGCCAGTAGCCTGCTCGGTACCACCGGGGAGCTGTTTTTT. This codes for CASSLLGTTGELFF.

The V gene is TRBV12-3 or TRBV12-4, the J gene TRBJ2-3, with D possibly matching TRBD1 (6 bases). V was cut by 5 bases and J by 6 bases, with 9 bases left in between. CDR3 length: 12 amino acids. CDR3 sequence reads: CASSPQGDTQYF. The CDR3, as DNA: TGTGCCAGCAGTCCCCAGGGGGATACGCAGTATTTT.

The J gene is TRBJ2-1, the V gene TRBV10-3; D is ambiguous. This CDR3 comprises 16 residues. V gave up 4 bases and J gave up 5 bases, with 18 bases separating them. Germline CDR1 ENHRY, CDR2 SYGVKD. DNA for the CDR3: TGTGCCATCAGTGGCGCTGGCTCCAATACAGACAATGAGCAGTTCTTC. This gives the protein CAISGAGSNTDNEQFF.

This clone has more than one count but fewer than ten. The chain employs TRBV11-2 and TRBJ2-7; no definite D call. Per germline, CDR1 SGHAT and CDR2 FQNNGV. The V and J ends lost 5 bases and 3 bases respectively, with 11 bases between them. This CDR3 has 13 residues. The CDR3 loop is CASSPTSGYEQYF. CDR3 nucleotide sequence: TGTGCCAGCAGCCCAACTTCCGGCTACGAGCAGTACTTC.

The CDR3 is CASSQGRVQGDSPLHF. The CDR3 nucleotides read TGCGCCAGCAGCCAAGGCAGAGTGCAGGGTGATTCACCCCTCCACTTT. The J gene is TRBJ1-6, the V gene TRBV4-3, with TRBD1 as a possible D gene (5 bases). Trimming took 1 base from V and 8 from J, leaving 15 bases between them. The CDR3 is 16 residues long. Germline loops: CDR1 LGHNA, CDR2 YSLEER.

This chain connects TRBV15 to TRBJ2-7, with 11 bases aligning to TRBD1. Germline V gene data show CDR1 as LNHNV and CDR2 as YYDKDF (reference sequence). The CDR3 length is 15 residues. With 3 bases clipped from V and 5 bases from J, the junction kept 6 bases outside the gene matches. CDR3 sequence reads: CATSSRDRGNNEQYF. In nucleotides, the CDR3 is TGTGCCACCAGCAGCCGGGACAGGGGGAATAACGAGCAGTACTTC.

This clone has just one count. The CDR3 here is CASRPLAGGSYEQYF. In nucleotides, the CDR3 is TGTGCCAGCAGGCCCCTAGCGGGAGGCTCCTACGAGCAGTACTTC. The genes are TRBV2 and TRBJ2-7; 11 nucleotides align to TRBD2. The germline V gene encodes CDR1 SNHLY and CDR2 FYNNEI. V shed 6 bases and J 0 bases; nucleotides not matched to a gene: 4. This CDR3 spans 15 amino acids.

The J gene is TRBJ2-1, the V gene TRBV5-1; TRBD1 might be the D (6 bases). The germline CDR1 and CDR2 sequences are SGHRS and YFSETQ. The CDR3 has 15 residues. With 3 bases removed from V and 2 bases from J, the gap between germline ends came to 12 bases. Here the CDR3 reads CASSSVTGPYNEQFF. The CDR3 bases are TGCGCCAGCAGCTCCGTGACAGGTCCCTACAATGAGCAGTTCTTC.

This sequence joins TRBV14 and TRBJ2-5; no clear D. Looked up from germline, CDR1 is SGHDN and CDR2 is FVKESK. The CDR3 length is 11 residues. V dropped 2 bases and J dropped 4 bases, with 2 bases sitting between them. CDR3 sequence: CASSQRETQYF. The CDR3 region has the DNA TGTGCCAGCAGCCAACGAGAGACCCAGTACTTC.

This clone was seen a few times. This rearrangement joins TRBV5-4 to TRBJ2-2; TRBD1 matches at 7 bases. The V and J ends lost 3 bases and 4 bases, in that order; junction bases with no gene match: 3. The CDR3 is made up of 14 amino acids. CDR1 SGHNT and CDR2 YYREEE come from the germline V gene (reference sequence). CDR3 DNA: TGTGCCAGCAGCTGGGACAGCTTCACCGGGGAGCTGTTTTTT. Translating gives CASSWDSFTGELFF.

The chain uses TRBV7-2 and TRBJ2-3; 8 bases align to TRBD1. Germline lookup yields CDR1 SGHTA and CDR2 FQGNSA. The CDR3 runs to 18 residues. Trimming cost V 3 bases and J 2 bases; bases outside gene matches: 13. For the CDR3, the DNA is TGTGCCAGCAGCTTCGGACCTTACCGGACAGGGAACACAGATACGCAGTATTTT. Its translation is CASSFGPYRTGNTDTQYF.

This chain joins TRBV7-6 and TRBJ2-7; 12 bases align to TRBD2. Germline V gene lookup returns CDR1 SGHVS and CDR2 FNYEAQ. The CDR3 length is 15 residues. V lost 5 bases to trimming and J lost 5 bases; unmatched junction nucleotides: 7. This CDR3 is CASSAASGGGHEQYF. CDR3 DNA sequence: TGTGCCAGCAGCGCGGCTAGCGGGGGGGGCCACGAGCAGTACTTC.

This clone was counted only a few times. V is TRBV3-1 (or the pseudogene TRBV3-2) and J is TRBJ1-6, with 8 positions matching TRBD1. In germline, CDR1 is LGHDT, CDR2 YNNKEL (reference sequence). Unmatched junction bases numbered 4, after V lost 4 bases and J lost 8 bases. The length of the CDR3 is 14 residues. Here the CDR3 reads CASSLGTGHSPLHF. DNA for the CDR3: TGTGCCAGCAGCCTCGGGACAGGCCATTCACCCCTCCACTTT.

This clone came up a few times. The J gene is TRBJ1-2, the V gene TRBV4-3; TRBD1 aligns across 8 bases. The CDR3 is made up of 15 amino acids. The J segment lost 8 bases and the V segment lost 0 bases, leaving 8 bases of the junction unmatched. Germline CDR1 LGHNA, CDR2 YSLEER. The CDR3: CASSQEKQGALGYTF. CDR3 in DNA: TGCGCCAGCAGCCAAGAGAAGCAGGGGGCGCTCGGCTACACCTTC.

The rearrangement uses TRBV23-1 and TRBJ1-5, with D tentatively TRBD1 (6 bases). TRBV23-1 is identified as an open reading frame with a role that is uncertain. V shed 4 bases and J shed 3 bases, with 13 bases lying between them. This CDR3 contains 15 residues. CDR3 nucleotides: TGCGCCAGCAGTCCGGGCGGGGGGGCCAATCAGCCCCAGCATTTT. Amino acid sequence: CASSPGGGANQPQHF.

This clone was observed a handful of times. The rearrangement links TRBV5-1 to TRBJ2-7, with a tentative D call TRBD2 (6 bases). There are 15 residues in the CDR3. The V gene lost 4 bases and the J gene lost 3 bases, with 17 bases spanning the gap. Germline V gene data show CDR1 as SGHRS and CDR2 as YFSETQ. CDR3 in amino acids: CASSPMPGDIYEQYF. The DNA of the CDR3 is TGCGCCAGCAGCCCCATGCCGGGGGATATCTACGAGCAGTACTTC.

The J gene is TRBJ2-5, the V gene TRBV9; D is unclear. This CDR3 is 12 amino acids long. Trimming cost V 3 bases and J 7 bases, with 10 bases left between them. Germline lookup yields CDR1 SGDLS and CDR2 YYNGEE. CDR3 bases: TGTGCCAGCAGCGCACACCATGGGACCCAGTACTTC. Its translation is CASSAHHGTQYF.

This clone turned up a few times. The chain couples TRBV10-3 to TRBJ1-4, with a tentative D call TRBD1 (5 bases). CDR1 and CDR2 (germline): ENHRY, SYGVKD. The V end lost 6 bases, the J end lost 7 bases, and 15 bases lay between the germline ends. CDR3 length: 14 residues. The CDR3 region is CAISRTLNGEKLFF. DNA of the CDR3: TGTGCCATCAGCCGGACACTAAACGGTGAAAAACTGTTTTTT.

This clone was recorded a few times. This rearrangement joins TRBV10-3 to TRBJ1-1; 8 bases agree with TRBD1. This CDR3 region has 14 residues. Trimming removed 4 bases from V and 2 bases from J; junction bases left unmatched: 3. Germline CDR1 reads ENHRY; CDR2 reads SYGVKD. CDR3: CAISGGQVNTEAFF. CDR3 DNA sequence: TGTGCCATCAGTGGGGGACAGGTTAACACTGAAGCTTTCTTT.

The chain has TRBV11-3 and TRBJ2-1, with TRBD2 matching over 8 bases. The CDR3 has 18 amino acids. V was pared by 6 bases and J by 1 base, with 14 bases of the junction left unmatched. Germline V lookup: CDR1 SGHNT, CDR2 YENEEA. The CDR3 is CASSRADGGAWSYNEQFF. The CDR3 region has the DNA TGTGCCAGCAGTCGAGCCGACGGGGGGGCCTGGTCCTACAATGAGCAGTTCTTC.

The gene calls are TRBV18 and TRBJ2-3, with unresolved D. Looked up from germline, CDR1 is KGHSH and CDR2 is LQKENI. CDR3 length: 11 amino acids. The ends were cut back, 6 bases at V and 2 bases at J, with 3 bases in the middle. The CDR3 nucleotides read TGTGCCAGCTCGTACACAGATACGCAGTATTTT. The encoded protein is CASSYTDTQYF.